Only one count was recorded for the clone carrying this T cell receptor beta chain. The CDR3 contains 14 residues. Germline assignment: CDR1 MDHEN and CDR2 SYDVKM. Trimming stripped 3 bases from V and 3 bases from J, with 11 bases between. Sequencing was performed with immunoSEQ multiplex PCR; in TCRdb, only in-frame clones are kept and a portion is missing. This table has approximately 280,000 clones, around nine tenths appearing once. The record originates from a study of blood T cell repertoires in COVID-19. Input material: PBMCs or T cells enriched from blood (not recorded which). The receptor comes from a woman aged 40 to 49 who had recovered from COVID-19. The chain links TRBV28 to TRBJ1-2; TRBD1 is a possible D gene (5 bases). CDR3 coding DNA: TGTGCCAGCAGTTTCAGGGCGCTCGACTATGGCTACACCTTC. Translation gives CASSFRALDYGYTF.